This T cell receptor (beta chain) was sequenced for a study of T cells in Graves' hyperthyroidism and ophthalmopathy (dated by TCRdb to between 2018 and 2021). About the study as a whole: Peripheral blood samples were taken at initial diagnosis, before any treatment was given. To identify distinguishing TCR V-J signatures, a discovery cohort of around 98 patients was used, comprising roughly 45 with Graves' ophthalmopathy and some 57 with stable Graves' hyperthyroidism. Whether ophthalmopathy could be predicted prospectively was tested in an independent validation cohort made up of roughly 19 hyperthyroidism patients plus 17 patients who later progressed to ophthalmopathy. The roughly 100 discovery patients were randomly split 7:3 into training and test sets. In more than five Graves' hyperthyroidism patients, the study also compared T-cell repertoires from thyroid tissue with T-cell repertoires from blood. After sampling, hyperthyroidism patients received methimazole starting at 30 mg daily, and ophthalmopathy patients received high-dose intravenous methylprednisolone. The paper describes TCR Vbeta CDR3 sequencing of fewer than 150 peripheral blood samples, made up of 43 ophthalmopathy patients, more than 70 hyperthyroidism patients and about 17 progressor patients. Points the paper makes about the study in general: No statistical method was used to set the sample size in advance, and investigators knew the group allocation. Most expanded thyroid clonotypes (frequency above 0.001) were also detected in blood, suggesting blood repertoires may reflect thyroid immune responses. In cross-validation, a model built on a 13 V-J signature told ophthalmopathy apart from stable hyperthyroidism with approximately 91% sensitivity and approximately 81% specificity, and in testing the same model reached 80%/75%. In validation, the model predicted progression to ophthalmopathy a median of 6.5 months before onset, with approximately 71% sensitivity and roughly 73% specificity.

As encoded in the germline V gene, CDR1 is WSHSY while CDR2 is SAAADI. V drops 0 bases and J drops 3 bases, leaving 10 bases in between. From the cysteine through the phenylalanine, the CDR3 covers 15 amino acids. The kept DNA is CDR3 alone, 45 bases in frame from the first base. Ophthalmopathy patients had moderately to severely active disease, with a Clinical Activity Score of 3 or more, a NOSPECS grade of 4 or more, and a disease duration of less than 3 months. Any patient with an uncontrolled infection, another autoimmune disease, pregnancy or lactation was excluded. Diagnoses were based on clinical symptoms, serum thyroxine and TRAb, thyroid ultrasound and orbital computed tomography. Ficoll-Paque density gradient centrifugation was used to isolate PBMCs from 10 ml of fresh peripheral blood. Total RNA was extracted using Trizol reagent, and RNA quality was assessed on an Agilent 2100 Bioanalyzer.

The TCR beta CDR3 regions were amplified from RNA transcripts. For the first round of RT-PCR on the TCR CDR3, the HTBI primer set was used together with the Qiagen OneStep RT-PCR kit. Libraries were constructed in a second round of multiplex PCR, after which size selection and purification were performed. Paired-end sequencing of the libraries was performed with 100 bp reads on an Illumina HiSeq2000. The source study handled its data this way. SOAPnuke was used to process the raw data, with reads discarded if the reads contained adapters or uncalled bases, had a mean Phred below 15, or lacked an exact constant-primer or identifier match. COPE v1.2.5 was used to merge high-quality paired reads, and clonotypes were defined as unique nucleotide sequences. MiTCR v1.1 was used to align the clonotypes against IMGT TRBV, TRBD and TRBJ reference segments. Analysis was restricted to V-J combinations with a frequency above 0.0001, which covered 99% to 99.2% of repertoires. A TCS score was defined as the ratio between F50 (clonal expansion) and ExV (chaos), using BLOSUM62-based TCRdist between CDR3 peptides within each V-J. Welch's t-statistics and random forest reduced some 510 V-J features to 13, which were used in a naive Bayes classifier (R e1071). TCRdb reanalyzed the raw reads on its own, using fastp at Q25 for trimming and MiXCR for clone calling, and kept in-frame beta chains. One record per CDR3 amino acid sequence lists the most common genes and DNA. What appears here as the V and J calls and clone size reflects TCRdb's work, not the paper's. For this sample the table gives some 300,000 distinct CDR3 sequences, of which roughly 19% were detected only once. The top ten hold under 45% of the sample.

The table lists this clonotype with a few counts. Its binding antigen is unknown. The input lacks base qualities; no much larger clone sits a single base away. The TCR comes from a man aged 45-65 years with Graves' ophthalmopathy. The V and J segments used are TRBV10-2 and TRBJ2-3, with a tentative D gene TRBD2 over 5 matching bases. Sequenced sample: blood. The sequenced DNA is TGCGCCAGCAGTGAGTCGCGTGGGAGAACAGATACGCAGTATTTT. Translation gives CASSESRGRTDTQYF.